The source of this T cell receptor (beta chain) is a study of cytomegalovirus exposure and HLA in healthy donors. On the study more broadly: The same platform was used for the 100 to 150 validation repertoires and the roughly 640 first-cohort repertoires, a later analysis reported.

TCRdb's table, derived via immunoSEQ multiplex PCR, lists solely in-frame clones and lacks some. The table includes 150,000 to 250,000 clones, approximately 80% detected once. This CDR3 is built from 15 residues. The study drew the donors from its approximately 130-subject validation cohort, separate from the approximately 700-subject first cohort. In this sample, this clone turned up a few times. This clonotype originated in a woman younger than 45 in good health and CMV-seropositive. The genes are TRBV21-1 and TRBJ1-2; TRBD1, as called in the table, went unchecked against the DNA. TRBV21-1 is a pseudogene locus. Sequencing used PBMCs. CDR3 coding DNA: TGTGCCAGCAGCAAAGACCCAGGACAGGGGATCGGCTACACCTTC. Translated, it gives CASSKDPGQGIGYTF.